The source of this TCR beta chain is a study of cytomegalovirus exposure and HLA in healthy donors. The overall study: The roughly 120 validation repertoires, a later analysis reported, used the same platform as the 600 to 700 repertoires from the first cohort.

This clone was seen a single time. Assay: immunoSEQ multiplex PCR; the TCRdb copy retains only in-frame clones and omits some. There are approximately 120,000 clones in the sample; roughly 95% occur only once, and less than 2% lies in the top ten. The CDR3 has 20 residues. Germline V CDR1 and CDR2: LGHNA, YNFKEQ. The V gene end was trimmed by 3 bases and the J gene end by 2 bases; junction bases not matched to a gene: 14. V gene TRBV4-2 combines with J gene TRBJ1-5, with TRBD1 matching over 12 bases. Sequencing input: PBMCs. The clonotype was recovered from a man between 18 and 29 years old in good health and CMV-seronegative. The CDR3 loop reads CASSQDPGTGGLGGNQPQHF. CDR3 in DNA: TGTGCCAGCAGCCAGGATCCCGGGACAGGGGGCCTGGGCGGCAATCAGCCCCAGCATTTT.